This T cell receptor beta chain was profiled in a study of blood T cell repertoires in COVID-19. Clones were sequenced by immunoSEQ multiplex PCR, and TCRdb holds only the in-frame ones, with some missing. The sample records about 210,000 clones, about 89% being singletons. This CDR3 region has 17 residues. Trimming removed 5 bases at V and 0 bases at J, with 20 bases between. The germline V gene has CDR1 SQVTM and CDR2 ANQGSEA. V gene TRBV29-1 combines with J gene TRBJ1-3; tentatively, D is TRBD1 (6 bases). The source of this sequence is a woman in her forties with acute or convalescent COVID-19. The material sequenced was peripheral blood. CDR3 protein: CSVWASDRPISGNTIYF. CDR3 DNA: TGCAGCGTTTGGGCCTCCGACAGGCCCATCTCTGGAAACACCATATATTTT. The whole variable domain, remainder taken from reference TRBV29-1 and TRBJ1-3, is SAVISQKPSRDICQRGTSLTIQCQVDSQVTMMFWYRQQPGQSLTLIATANQGSEATYESGFVIDKFPISRPNLTFSTLTVSNMSPEDSSIYLCSVWASDRPISGNTIYFGEGSWLTVV.